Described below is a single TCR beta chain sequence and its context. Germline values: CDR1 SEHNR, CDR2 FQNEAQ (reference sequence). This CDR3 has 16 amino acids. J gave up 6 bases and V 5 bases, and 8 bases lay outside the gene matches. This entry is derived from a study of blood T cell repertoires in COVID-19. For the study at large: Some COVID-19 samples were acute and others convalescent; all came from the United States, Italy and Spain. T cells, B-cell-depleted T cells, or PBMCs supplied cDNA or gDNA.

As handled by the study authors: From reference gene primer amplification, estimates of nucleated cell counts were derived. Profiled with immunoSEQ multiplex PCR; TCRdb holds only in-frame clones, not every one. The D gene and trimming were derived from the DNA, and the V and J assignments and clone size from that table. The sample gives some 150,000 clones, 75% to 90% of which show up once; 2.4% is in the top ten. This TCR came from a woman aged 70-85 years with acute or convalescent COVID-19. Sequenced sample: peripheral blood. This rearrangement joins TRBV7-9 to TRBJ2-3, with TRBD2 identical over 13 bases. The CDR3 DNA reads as TGTGCCAGCAGCCCCCTACTAGCGGGGGGGAGGGATACGCAGTATTTT. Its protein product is CASSPLLAGGRDTQYF.